These 29 T cell receptor beta chains were sequenced from one sample in a study of shared clonotypes between healthy human individuals. Using immunoSEQ multiplex PCR, the repertoire was profiled, and TCRdb retains in-frame clones only, with some absent. The sample records 2,500,000 or so clones, about nine tenths being singletons. Sequencing used naive CD4+ T cells from PBMCs. The subset was: CD45RA+ positively selected. The receptors here all came from a young man in good health. Some clones in this sample may be carry-over from other donors' samples.

The chain employs TRBV6-1 and TRBJ2-7; no clear D. Germline V gene sequence: CDR1 MNHNS, CDR2 SASEGT. The V and J ends lost 1 base and 7 bases respectively, with 14 bases between them. CDR3 length: 14 residues. This CDR3 is CASSEVFLRLEQYF. The CDR3 DNA sequence: TGTGCCAGCAGTGAAGTCTTTCTAAGGTTGGAGCAGTACTTC.

This clone was recorded only once. This chain connects TRBV7-8 to TRBJ2-1, with 13 bases lining up with TRBD2. J gave up 3 bases and V 4 bases, and 15 bases lay outside the gene matches. Germline V CDR1 and CDR2: SGHVS, FQNEAQ. This CDR3 is 20 amino acids long. CDR3 loop: CASSSPWGTSGRVGYNEQFF. CDR3 DNA sequence: TGTGCCAGCAGCTCCCCCTGGGGCACTAGCGGGAGGGTAGGCTACAATGAGCAGTTCTTC.

The sample holds a few counts of this clone. This chain connects TRBV6-1 to TRBJ1-3; D is unresolved. V lost 2 bases to trimming and J lost 5 bases, with 10 bases between them. CDR1 MNHNS and CDR2 SASEGT come from the germline V gene. This CDR3 is built from 14 residues. The CDR3 protein is CASSERALRNTIYF. CDR3 nucleotides: TGTGCCAGCAGTGAAAGGGCTTTGAGAAACACCATATATTTT.

This chain links TRBV5-4 with TRBJ2-2; 8 nucleotides agree with TRBD1. The germline CDR1 and CDR2 sequences are SGHNT and YYREEE (reference sequence). The CDR3 length is 15 residues. V lost 4 bases, J lost 5 bases, and 7 bases stayed unmatched. CDR3 protein: CASSSRGQATGELFF. CDR3 nucleotide sequence: TGTGCCAGCAGCAGTCGGGGACAGGCAACCGGGGAGCTGTTTTTT. Filled out from reference TRBV5-4 and TRBJ2-2, the complete variable domain reads ETGVTQSPTHLIKTRGQQVTLRCSSQSGHNTVSWYQQALGQGPQFIFQYYREEENGRGNFPPRFSGLQFPNYSSELNVNALELDDSALYLCASSSRGQATGELFFGEGSRLTVL.

The rearrangement joins TRBV9 to TRBJ1-2; possible D gene TRBD1, 5 bases. V shed 3 bases and J shed 3 bases, with 24 bases lying between them. Germline V gene lookup returns CDR1 SGDLS and CDR2 YYNGEE. There are 18 residues in the CDR3. The CDR3 protein is CASSAFATYRRRDYGYTF. The CDR3 DNA is TGTGCCAGCAGCGCATTCGCGACGTACAGGCGCCGCGACTATGGCTACACCTTC.

This chain connects TRBV28 to TRBJ2-7, with D perhaps matching TRBD2 (6 bases). CDR1 and CDR2 (germline): MDHEN, SYDVKM. Trimming took 7 bases from V and 0 from J, leaving 25 bases between them. This CDR3 spans 18 amino acids. The CDR3 is CASTPSLGSGRFSYEQYF. The CDR3 DNA sequence: TGTGCCAGCACCCCTAGCCTTGGGTCCGGGAGATTCTCCTACGAGCAGTACTTC.

The gene calls are TRBV10-1 and TRBJ2-2, with D possibly matching TRBD1 (6 bases). V lost 3 bases to trimming and J lost 3 bases, with 17 bases between them. In germline, CDR1 is WNHNN, CDR2 SYGVQD (reference sequence). The CDR3 loop spans 17 amino acids. The CDR3 is CASSEGPRTVDTGELFF. The DNA for the CDR3 is TGCGCCAGCAGTGAAGGCCCGAGGACAGTAGACACCGGGGAGCTGTTTTTT.

The chain combines TRBV6-5 with TRBJ2-1, with a weak D call TRBD2 (5 bases). The germline V gene has CDR1 MNHEY and CDR2 SVGAGI. The CDR3 sequence is 13 residues long. V lost 7 bases and J lost 9, with 16 bases in between. For the CDR3, the DNA is TGTGCCAGCACACAAAGGGCGGAGGCTGAGCAGTTCTTC. Translation: CASTQRAEAEQFF.

CDR3 coding DNA: TGTGCCAGCAGTGAAAACGGACTTGGGGGATTCTTC. Residues: CASSENGLGGFF. The chain links TRBV2 to TRBJ2-1, with D possibly being TRBD1 or TRBD2 (5 bases each). Germline values: CDR1 SNHLY, CDR2 FYNNEI. The CDR3 sequence is 12 residues long. V shed 2 bases and J shed 16 bases, with 15 bases lying between them. The variable domain in full, with the rest retrieved from reference TRBV2 and TRBJ2-1, is EPEVTQTPSHQVTQMGQEVILRCVPISNHLYFYWYRQILGQKVEFLVSFYNNEISEKSEIFDDQFSVERPDGSNFTLKIRSTKLEDSAMYFCASSENGLGGFFGPGTRLTVL.

J is TRBJ1-5 and V is TRBV28; 10 bases map to TRBD1. V trimming: 6 bases; J trimming: 2 bases; junction bases outside the gene matches: 7. Germline CDR1 and CDR2: MDHEN and SYDVKM. The CDR3 totals 16 residues. CDR3 nucleotides: TGTGCCAGCAGAGACAGGACAGGGGGGGGCAATCAGCCCCAGCATTTT. Its translation is CASRDRTGGGNQPQHF.

V and J are TRBV30 and TRBJ1-3; D not resolved. The CDR3 runs to 13 residues. CDR1 is GTSNPN and CDR2 is SVGIG in the germline V gene (reference sequence). V lost 1 base and J lost 8, with 12 bases in between. Written as DNA, the CDR3 is TGTGCCTGGAGTGCGGGTATTGTATACACCATATATTTT. Its translation is CAWSAGIVYTIYF.

V gene TRBV5-1 combines with J gene TRBJ1-2; D not resolved. This CDR3 has 15 amino acids. Germline values: CDR1 SGHRS, CDR2 YFSETQ. V lost 1 base and J lost 6, with 16 bases in between. CDR3 loop: CASSLIPGPGNGYTF. The DNA for the CDR3 is TGCGCCAGCAGCTTGATTCCGGGCCCCGGGAATGGCTACACCTTC. Full variable domain (missing parts from reference TRBV5-1 and TRBJ1-2): KAGVTQTPRYLIKTRGQQVTLSCSPISGHRSVSWYQQTPGQGLQFLFEYFSETQRNKGNFPGRFSGRQFSNSRSEMNVSTLELGDSALYLCASSLIPGPGNGYTFGSGTRLTVV.

V is TRBV2 and J is TRBJ2-7; 9 bases are shared with TRBD2. Trimming cost V 3 bases and J 4 bases; bases outside gene matches: 7. The CDR3 runs to 15 residues. The germline CDR1 and CDR2 sequences are SNHLY and FYNNEI. As DNA, the CDR3 is TGTGCCAGCAGTGAGGCGGGGACTAGCACGTACGAGCAGTACTTC. It codes for CASSEAGTSTYEQYF.

As for this clone: The sample contains more than one DNA sequence encoding this CDR3. V usage is TRBV9 and J usage is TRBJ1-4; D perhaps matches TRBD1 (5 bases). Germline V gives CDR1 SGDLS, CDR2 YYNGEE. CDR3 length equals 14 residues. V was trimmed by 2 bases and J by 2 bases, leaving 7 bases between them. The CDR3 coding sequence is TGTGCCAGCAGCGTCGGGACCACTAATGAAAAACTGTTTTTT. Residues: CASSVGTTNEKLFF.

This clone was found once. This rearrangement joins TRBV10-3 to TRBJ1-2; possible D gene TRBD1, 5 bases. V shed 2 bases and J shed 4 bases, with 11 bases lying between them. This CDR3 contains 14 residues. CDR1 and CDR2 from the germline V gene are ENHRY and SYGVKD. CDR3 residues: CAISELQGSYGYTF. In DNA, the CDR3 is TGTGCCATCAGTGAGCTTCAGGGTAGCTATGGCTACACCTTC.

The rearrangement joins TRBV5-1 to TRBJ2-5, with D uncertain. CDR1 is SGHRS, CDR2 YFSETQ, per germline. The CDR3 sequence is 16 residues long. Trimming took off 0 bases at V and 1 base at J, with 13 bases between the two ends. The CDR3, as DNA: TGCGCCAGCAGCTTGGGGGCCGGATTACTCCAAGAGACCCAGTACTTC. The encoded protein is CASSLGAGLLQETQYF.

With respect to this clone: This specimen includes other DNA sequences encoding the same CDR3. V gene TRBV5-1 combines with J gene TRBJ1-2; maybe TRBD1 (5 bases). Germline lookup yields CDR1 SGHRS and CDR2 YFSETQ. This CDR3 comprises 14 residues. The germline V and J ends were trimmed by 0 bases and 8 bases, with 14 bases remaining between them. In DNA, the CDR3 is TGCGCCAGCAGCTTGGTGGTAGGGCAGGGAGGCTACACCTTC. Protein sequence: CASSLVVGQGGYTF.

This sequence joins TRBV19 and TRBJ1-2, with D possibly being TRBD1 (6 bases). V was clipped by 5 bases and J by 7 bases, with 14 bases between them. This CDR3 is built from 13 residues. Germline CDR1 LNHDA, CDR2 SQIVND (reference sequence). The CDR3: CASSPGQLRGYTF. DNA for the CDR3: TGTGCCAGTAGTCCTGGACAGCTGCGTGGCTACACCTTC.

The chain carries TRBV2 and TRBJ1-6; perhaps TRBD1 as D (6 bases). The germline V gene has CDR1 SNHLY and CDR2 FYNNEI. CDR3 length: 16 residues. Trimming took off 4 bases at V and 3 bases at J, with 13 bases between the two ends. The CDR3 DNA reads as TGTGCCAGCAGTGCCCGACGGGACATCTATAATTCACCCCTCCACTTT. It encodes CASSARRDIYNSPLHF.

This chain uses TRBV19 with TRBJ2-1; weak D call: TRBD1 (5 bases). The CDR3 has 14 amino acids. Germline assignment: CDR1 LNHDA and CDR2 SQIVND (reference sequence). The germline V and J ends were trimmed by 5 bases and 7 bases, with 15 bases remaining between them. The CDR3: CASSSGWVGNEQFF. CDR3 sequence (DNA): TGTGCCAGTAGTTCAGGGTGGGTAGGTAATGAGCAGTTCTTC.

The chain is built from TRBV5-4 and TRBJ2-3; 7 nucleotides line up with TRBD2. The CDR3 covers 16 residues. Germline lookup yields CDR1 SGHNT and CDR2 YYREEE (reference sequence). J was trimmed by 0 bases and V by 0 bases; bases with no gene match: 4. The CDR3 sequence is CASSLAGGSSTDTQYF. In DNA form, the CDR3 reads TGTGCCAGCAGCTTGGCGGGGGGTTCTAGCACAGATACGCAGTATTTT.

V gene TRBV7-7 combines with J gene TRBJ2-1, with 7 bases lining up with TRBD1. Germline V gene data show CDR1 as SSHAT and CDR2 as FNYEAQ (reference sequence). This CDR3 has 15 residues. After removal of 5 bases from V and 6 bases from J, the junction contained 10 bases not matched to a gene. CDR3 sequence reads: CASSTIRQGGNEQFF. The CDR3 nucleotides are TGTGCCAGCAGCACAATCCGACAGGGTGGCAATGAGCAGTTCTTC. Looking up the rest from reference TRBV7-7 and TRBJ2-1 gives the full variable domain: GAGVSQSPRYKVTKRGQDVTLRCDPISSHATLYWYQQALGQGPEFLTYFNYEAQPDKSGLPSDRFSAERPEGSISTLTIQRTEQRDSAMYRCASSTIRQGGNEQFFGPGTRLTVL.

Worth noting for this clone: At the DNA level, this CDR3 is encoded by other sequences in the same sample as well. The chain has TRBV7-9 and TRBJ2-1; D gene unclear. With 3 bases removed from V and 9 bases from J, the gap between germline ends came to 3 bases. The V gene's germline CDR1 is SEHNR and CDR2 FQNEAQ (reference sequence). The CDR3 contains 10 residues. The DNA for the CDR3 is TGTGCCAGCAGCTTGAGTGAGCAGTTCTTC. It yields the protein CASSLSEQFF.

CDR3 in DNA: TGTGCCAGCAGTGGGGACAGGGACGTGTGGCAGCCCCAGCATTTT. Protein: CASSGDRDVWQPQHF. The chain employs TRBV6-1 and TRBJ1-5, with 9 bases fitting TRBD1. Germline trimming cut 4 bases from V and 7 bases from J; bases unmatched to any gene: 8. Per the germline V gene, CDR1 is MNHNS and CDR2 is SASEGT. The CDR3 extends over 15 amino acids.

The chain carries TRBV7-3 and TRBJ2-3; possibly TRBD2 for D (6 bases). From germline, CDR1 is SGHTA and CDR2 FQGTGA. The CDR3 loop spans 13 amino acids. With 8 bases removed from V and 6 bases from J, the gap between germline ends came to 15 bases. The CDR3 sequence: CASRRGLSDTQYF. In nucleotides, the CDR3 is TGTGCCAGCCGGCGGGGCCTTTCGGATACGCAGTATTTT.

This chain connects TRBV15 to TRBJ2-5; D is uncertain. The length of the CDR3 is 16 residues. V gave up 0 bases and J gave up 0 bases, with 11 bases separating them. Per germline, CDR1 LNHNV and CDR2 YYDKDF (reference sequence). CDR3 sequence (DNA): TGTGCCACCAGCAGAGATTTTTCGGCAAACCAAGAGACCCAGTACTTC. Amino acid sequence: CATSRDFSANQETQYF.

This clone turned up a few times. This chain links TRBV2 with TRBJ1-2; a possible D gene is TRBD1 (6 bases). V lost 9 bases and J 6 bases, leaving 11 bases between the germline ends. Germline V lookup: CDR1 SNHLY, CDR2 FYNNEI. The CDR3 covers 11 residues. Written as DNA, the CDR3 is TGTGCCAGTCACAGGGTCGATGGCTACACCTTC. Protein sequence: CASHRVDGYTF.

In regard to this clone: Other nucleotide sequences from this sample produce the same CDR3. The chain employs TRBV15 and TRBJ2-7; D unclear. The length of the CDR3 is 14 residues. Germline V gene sequence: CDR1 LNHNV, CDR2 YYDKDF (reference sequence). Between the trimmed V and J ends, which lost 1 base and 3 bases, there was a span of 10 bases. CDR3 bases: TGTGCCACCAGCAGAGGGGGTTTGGGCTACGAGCAGTACTTC. Its translation: CATSRGGLGYEQYF.

The chain combines TRBV7-2 with TRBJ1-2; D is possibly TRBD1 (5 bases). CDR1 SGHTA and CDR2 FQGNSA come from the germline V gene. Trimming pared 5 bases from V and 4 bases from J, leaving 17 bases between. The CDR3 loop spans 15 amino acids. The CDR3 spells CASSQGGRVLYGYTF. DNA for the CDR3: TGTGCCAGCAGCCAGGGAGGCCGGGTCCTCTATGGCTACACCTTC.